The T cell receptor beta chain under discussion was sequenced for a study of STAT3 mutations in large granular lymphocyte leukemia. Study results and limitations: Sampling intervals varied between patients and samples. At least one immunodominant TCR beta clonotype appeared in every T-cell large granular lymphocyte leukemia patient.

As to this clone: What it recognizes is unknown.

Some 38,000 productive templates were obtained per sample on average. Libraries were prepared by immunoSEQ multiplex PCR; TCRdb keeps only in-frame clonotypes and omits some of them. In the table there are tens of thousands of clones, about 81% of which are singletons. V shed 3 bases and J shed 1 base, with 5 bases lying between them. Germline CDR1 reads SGHRS; CDR2 reads YFSETQ. CDR3 length equals 13 residues. This clonotype was obtained from a human donor with T large granular lymphocyte leukemia. Some clones in this sample may be carry-over from other donors' samples. The genes are TRBV5-1 and TRBJ1-5, with TRBD1 as a possible D gene (5 bases). Sequenced input: PBMCs. The CDR3 protein is CASSWDSNQPQHF. The DNA of the CDR3 is TGCGCCAGCAGCTGGGACAGCAATCAGCCCCAGCATTTT.